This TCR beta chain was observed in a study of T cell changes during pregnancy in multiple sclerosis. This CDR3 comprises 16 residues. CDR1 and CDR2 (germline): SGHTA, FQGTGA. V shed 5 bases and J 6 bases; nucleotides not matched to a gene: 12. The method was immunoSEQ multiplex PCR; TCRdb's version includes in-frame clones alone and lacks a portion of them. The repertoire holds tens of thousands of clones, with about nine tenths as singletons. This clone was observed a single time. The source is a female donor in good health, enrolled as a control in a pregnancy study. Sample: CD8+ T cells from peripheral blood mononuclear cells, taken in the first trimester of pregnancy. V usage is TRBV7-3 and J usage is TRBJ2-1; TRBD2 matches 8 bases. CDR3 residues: CASSPTGGGLGNEQFF. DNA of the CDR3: TGTGCCAGCAGCCCGACCGGGGGGGGGCTTGGCAATGAGCAGTTCTTC.